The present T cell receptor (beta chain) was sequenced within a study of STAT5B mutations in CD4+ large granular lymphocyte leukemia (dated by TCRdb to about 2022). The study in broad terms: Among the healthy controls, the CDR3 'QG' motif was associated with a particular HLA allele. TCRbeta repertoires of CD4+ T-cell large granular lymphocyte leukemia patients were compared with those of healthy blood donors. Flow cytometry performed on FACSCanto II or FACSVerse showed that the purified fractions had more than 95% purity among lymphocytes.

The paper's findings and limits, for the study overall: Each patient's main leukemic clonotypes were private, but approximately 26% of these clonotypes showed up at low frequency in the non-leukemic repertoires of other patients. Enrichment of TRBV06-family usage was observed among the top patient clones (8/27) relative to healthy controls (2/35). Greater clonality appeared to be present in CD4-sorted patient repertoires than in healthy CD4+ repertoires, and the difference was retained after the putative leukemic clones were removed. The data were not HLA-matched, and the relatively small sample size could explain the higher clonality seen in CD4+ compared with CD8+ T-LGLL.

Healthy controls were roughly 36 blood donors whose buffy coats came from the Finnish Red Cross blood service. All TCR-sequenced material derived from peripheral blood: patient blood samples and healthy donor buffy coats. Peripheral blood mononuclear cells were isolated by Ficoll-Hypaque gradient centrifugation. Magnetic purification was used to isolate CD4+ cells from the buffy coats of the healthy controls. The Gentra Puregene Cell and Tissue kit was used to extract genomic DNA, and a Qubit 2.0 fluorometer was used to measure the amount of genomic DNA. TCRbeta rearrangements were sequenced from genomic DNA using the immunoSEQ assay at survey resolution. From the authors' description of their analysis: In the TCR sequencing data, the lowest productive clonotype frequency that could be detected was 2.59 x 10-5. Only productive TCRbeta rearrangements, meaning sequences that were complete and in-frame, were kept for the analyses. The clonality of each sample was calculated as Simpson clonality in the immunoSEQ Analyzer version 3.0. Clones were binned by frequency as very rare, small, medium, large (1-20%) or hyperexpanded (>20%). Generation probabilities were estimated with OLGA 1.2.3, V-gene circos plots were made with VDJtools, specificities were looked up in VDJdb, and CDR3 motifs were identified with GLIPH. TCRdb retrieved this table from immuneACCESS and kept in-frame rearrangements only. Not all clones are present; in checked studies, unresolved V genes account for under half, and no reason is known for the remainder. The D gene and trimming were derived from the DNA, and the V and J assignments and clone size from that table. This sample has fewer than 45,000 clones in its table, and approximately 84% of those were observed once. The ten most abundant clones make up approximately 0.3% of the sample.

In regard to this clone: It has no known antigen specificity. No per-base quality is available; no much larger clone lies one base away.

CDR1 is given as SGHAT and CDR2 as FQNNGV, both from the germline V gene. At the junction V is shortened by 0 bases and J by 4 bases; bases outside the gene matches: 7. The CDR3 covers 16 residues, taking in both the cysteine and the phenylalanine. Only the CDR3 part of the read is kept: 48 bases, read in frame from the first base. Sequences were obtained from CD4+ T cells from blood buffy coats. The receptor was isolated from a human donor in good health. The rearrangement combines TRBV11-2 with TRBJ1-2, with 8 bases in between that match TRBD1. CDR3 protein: CASSLDIPDRVYGYTF. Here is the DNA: TGTGCCAGCAGCTTAGATATCCCGGACAGGGTCTATGGCTACACCTTC.